The T cell receptor (beta chain) described here comes from a study of shared clonotypes between healthy human individuals. Study findings and constraints: Non-shared clonotypes had lower generation probabilities than those shared by all four donors. There were few donors, and this limited the genetic and exposure-history diversity represented. As a rule, naive subsets had a larger estimated richness than memory subsets.

Clones were read by immunoSEQ multiplex PCR, and TCRdb kept only the in-frame ones, dropping some. Among roughly 2,300,000 clones listed, around 92% were seen once. A word on this clone: The target antigen is unknown.

The ends were cut back, 3 bases at V and 4 bases at J, with 17 bases in the middle. Germline CDR1 reads MNHNS; CDR2 reads SASEGT. There are 16 residues in the CDR3. This TCR came from a young man in good health. Some clones in this sample may be carry-over from other donors' samples. The chain joins TRBV6-1 to TRBJ2-3, with D hard to call. Material for sequencing was naive CD4+ T cells from PBMCs. The subset was: CD45RA+ positively selected. The DNA of the CDR3 is TGTGCCAGCAGTGAGAGAGGAATTTACGTGGCAGATACGCAGTATTTT. It translates to CASSERGIYVADTQYF.